Following are 27 T cell receptor beta chains from one sample sequenced in a study of cytomegalovirus exposure and HLA in healthy donors (dated by TCRdb to the late 2010s). Library preparation was by the immunoSEQ multiplex PCR assay. The multiplex PCR relied on a mix of 60 forward primers for TCR Vbeta segments and 13 reverse primers for TCR Jbeta segments. The table comes from immuneACCESS by way of TCRdb, which keeps in-frame sequences with V and J called. Part of the clones is missing from these tables; in studies checked, under half for an unresolved V gene and the rest for unknown reasons. The sample records 70,000 to 95,000 clones, 65% to 85% of which are singletons. The ten largest clones take up 2% to 2.5% of the sample. Sequencing used PBMCs. These receptors all stem from a man between 18 and 29 years old in good health and CMV-seronegative.

The chain links TRBV5-1 to TRBJ1-4; possibly TRBD1 for D (6 bases). The V gene lost 5 bases and the J gene lost 0 bases, with 14 bases spanning the gap. Germline V CDR1 and CDR2: SGHRS, YFSETQ. The CDR3 totals 16 residues. CDR3 loop: CASRMGDTPTNEKLFF. The CDR3 DNA reads TGCGCCAGCAGAATGGGGGACACTCCAACTAATGAAAAACTGTTTTTT.

The chain has TRBV14 and TRBJ2-5; 7 bases line up with TRBD2. Per germline, CDR1 SGHDN and CDR2 FVKESK. The CDR3 is 15 amino acids. With 3 bases clipped from V and 11 bases from J, the junction kept 15 bases outside the gene matches. The CDR3 sequence: CASSQKYRLAGEQYF. In DNA, the CDR3 is TGTGCCAGCAGCCAGAAATACAGGCTTGCGGGGGAGCAGTACTTC. The entire variable domain, with the rest obtained from reference TRBV14 and TRBJ2-5, is as follows: EAGVTQFPSHSVIEKGQTVTLRCDPISGHDNLYWYRRVMGKEIKFLLHFVKESKQDESGMPNNRFLAERTGGTYSTLKVQPAELEDSGVYFCASSQKYRLAGEQYFGPGTRLLVL.

V gene TRBV7-9 combines with J gene TRBJ2-3; D might be TRBD2 (6 bases). CDR1 is SEHNR and CDR2 is FQNEAQ in the germline V gene (reference sequence). The ends were cut back, 5 bases at V and 2 bases at J, with 14 bases in the middle. The CDR3 length is 15 residues. The DNA of the CDR3 is TGTGCCAGCAGCCCCCCTTGGGAGGTCACAGATACGCAGTATTTT. Protein product: CASSPPWEVTDTQYF.

For this clone: Sequence at one end of the junction differs from germline and may be a read error. The chain carries TRBV2 and TRBJ2-2; D might be TRBD1 (7 bases). The germline V gene encodes CDR1 SNHLY and CDR2 FYNNEI. This CDR3 has 16 residues. The CDR3 DNA reads as TGTACCAGCAGCCCGGGGGTAGGGGGCGACACCGGGGAGCTGTTTTTT. Translation gives CTSSPGVGGDTGELFF.

V usage is TRBV5-1 and J usage is TRBJ1-2; 7 bases match TRBD1. CDR1 and CDR2 (germline): SGHRS, YFSETQ. V gave up 4 bases and J gave up 5 bases; unmatched junction bases: 8. The CDR3 length is 14 residues. In DNA, the CDR3 is TGCGCCAGCAGCCTCGAGGGGGCTGGATATGGCTACACCTTC. This encodes CASSLEGAGYGYTF.

CDR3 sequence (DNA): TGTGCCAGCAGCTTCCCAGGTTCGCACGAGCAGTACTTC. The encoded protein is CASSFPGSHEQYF. V gene TRBV7-9 combines with J gene TRBJ2-7; no clear D gene. The ends were cut back, 3 bases at V and 5 bases at J, with 11 bases in the middle. This CDR3 is 13 amino acids long. Germline CDR1 reads SEHNR; CDR2 reads FQNEAQ (reference sequence).

This chain connects TRBV5-1 to TRBJ2-5, with D possibly TRBD1 on 6 matching bases. V was shortened by 0 bases and J by 1 base, with 10 bases between the two germline ends. Germline values: CDR1 SGHRS, CDR2 YFSETQ. This CDR3 contains 15 residues. In DNA form, the CDR3 reads TGCGCCAGCAGCTTGGCTCACAGGGTCCAAGAGACCCAGTACTTC. This codes for CASSLAHRVQETQYF.

The chain employs TRBV19 and TRBJ2-3, with unresolved D. The V end was cut by 6 bases, the J end by 0 bases, with 7 bases between. CDR1 LNHDA and CDR2 SQIVND come from the germline V gene (reference sequence). CDR3 length: 13 amino acids. The CDR3 region is CASRQTSTDTQYF. CDR3 nucleotides: TGTGCCAGTAGGCAGACTAGCACAGATACGCAGTATTTT. Full variable domain (rest looked up from reference TRBV19 and TRBJ2-3): DGGITQSPKYLFRKEGQNVTLSCEQNLNHDAMYWYRQDPGQGLRLIYYSQIVNDFQKGDIAEGYSVSREKKESFPLTVTSAQKNPTAFYLCASRQTSTDTQYFGPGTRLTVL.

The rearrangement joins TRBV2 to TRBJ2-4; D gene unclear. The CDR3 length is 17 residues. The germline CDR1 and CDR2 sequences are SNHLY and FYNNEI. V was clipped by 4 bases and J by 0 bases, with 16 bases between them. The DNA of the CDR3 is TGTGCCAGCAGTGTAGGTTCCTTATGGAGAGCCAAAAACATTCAGTACTTC. Its translation: CASSVGSLWRAKNIQYF.

The CDR3 protein is CASSSGFGDTQYF. As DNA, the CDR3 is TGTGCCAGTAGTTCGGGGTTTGGAGATACGCAGTATTTT. The chain employs TRBV19 and TRBJ2-3; D possibly corresponds to TRBD2 (5 bases). Deletions cut 5 bases from V and 5 bases from J, with 11 bases between. Germline-derived CDR1 and CDR2 are LNHDA and SQIVND (reference sequence). CDR3 length: 13 amino acids.

The chain couples TRBV6-1 to TRBJ1-5; TRBD1 aligns across 8 bases. The CDR3 is 15 residues long. J was trimmed by 1 base and V by 3 bases; bases with no gene match: 2. CDR1 MNHNS and CDR2 SASEGT come from the germline V gene. In DNA form, the CDR3 reads TGTGCCAGCAGTGAGGACAGGGCAAGCAATCAGCCCCAGCATTTT. This codes for CASSEDRASNQPQHF.

The chain has TRBV6-1 and TRBJ2-3; 14 nucleotides match TRBD2. The length of the CDR3 is 15 residues. V shed 6 bases and J 4 bases; nucleotides not matched to a gene: 3. Germline loops: CDR1 MNHNS, CDR2 SASEGT. DNA of the CDR3: TGTGCCAGCAGCGGGACTAGCGGGGGTCCAGATACGCAGTATTTT. Translated, it gives CASSGTSGGPDTQYF.

The chain recombines TRBV19 with TRBJ1-1; D is uncertain. CDR3 size: 14 residues. Between the trimmed V and J ends, which lost 6 bases and 6 bases, there was a span of 17 bases. Germline V gene data show CDR1 as LNHDA and CDR2 as SQIVND (reference sequence). CDR3 amino acids: CASSPMEAGPEAFF. The CDR3 DNA is TGTGCCAGTAGCCCCATGGAGGCAGGCCCTGAAGCTTTCTTT.

In regard to this clone: One junction end disagrees with the germline gene, perhaps due to a read error. The chain has TRBV7-9 and TRBJ2-1; TRBD2 might be the D (5 bases). This CDR3 comprises 17 residues. Germline V gene data show CDR1 as SEHNR and CDR2 as FQNEAQ (reference sequence). Here the CDR3 reads CSSSPRRGLASGLEQFF. Written as DNA, the CDR3 is TGTTCCAGCAGCCCAAGGCGTGGTTTAGCGTCGGGCCTCGAGCAGTTCTTC.

The chain employs TRBV7-3 and TRBJ2-3; TRBD1 might be the D (6 bases). CDR1 is SGHTA and CDR2 is FQGTGA in the germline V gene. The CDR3 is made up of 12 amino acids. Between the trimmed V and J ends, which lost 3 bases and 13 bases, there was a span of 14 bases. Here the CDR3 reads CASSFVGGHKYF. CDR3 coding DNA: TGTGCCAGCAGCTTCGTAGGGGGACATAAGTATTTT.

The chain links TRBV6-5 to TRBJ1-5, with no clear D. This CDR3 is 14 amino acids long. V was pared by 0 bases and J by 5 bases, with 8 bases between. Germline V gene data show CDR1 as MNHEY and CDR2 as SVGAGI. The CDR3 DNA is TGTGCCAGCAGTTACTCGCGGCTAGATCAGCCCCAGCATTTT. Translation: CASSYSRLDQPQHF.

The chain employs TRBV2 and TRBJ2-1, with D possibly being TRBD2 (6 bases). The CDR3 length is 15 residues. Germline CDR1 is SNHLY and CDR2 is FYNNEI. V shed 3 bases and J shed 4 bases, with 13 bases lying between them. This chain's CDR3 is CASSEARGVYNEQFF. The CDR3 nucleotides are TGTGCCAGCAGTGAGGCCCGCGGGGTATACAATGAGCAGTTCTTC.

This chain joins TRBV2 and TRBJ1-2, with unresolved D. Germline V lookup: CDR1 SNHLY, CDR2 FYNNEI. The CDR3 contains 12 residues. The germline V and J ends were trimmed by 1 base and 5 bases, with 5 bases remaining between them. This CDR3 is CASSEGAYGYTF. DNA for the CDR3: TGTGCCAGCAGTGAAGGGGCGTATGGCTACACCTTC. Based on the CDR3 plus reference TRBV2 and TRBJ1-2, the full variable domain is EPEVTQTPSHQVTQMGQEVILRCVPISNHLYFYWYRQILGQKVEFLVSFYNNEISEKSEIFDDQFSVERPDGSNFTLKIRSTKLEDSAMYFCASSEGAYGYTFGSGTRLTVV.

This clone was seen only a few times. The rearrangement links TRBV5-4 to TRBJ1-4, with no clear D. Trimming shortened V by 0 bases and J by 4 bases, and 7 bases separated the two germline ends. Germline V gives CDR1 SGHNT, CDR2 YYREEE (reference sequence). The CDR3 extends over 14 amino acids. CDR3 nucleotide sequence: TGTGCCAGCAGCTTGGACGGTTTTAATGAAAAACTGTTTTTT. Translating it yields CASSLDGFNEKLFF.

This clone is termed medium-sized. This chain joins TRBV5-6 and TRBJ1-5; 7 bases align to TRBD1. In germline, CDR1 is SGHDT, CDR2 YYEEEE. Unmatched junction bases numbered 11, after V lost 5 bases and J lost 0 bases. The CDR3 totals 17 residues. The CDR3 DNA is TGTGCCAGCAGTCGTCAGGGGGTAACCCATAGCAATCAGCCCCAGCATTTT. It is translated as CASSRQGVTHSNQPQHF.

J is TRBJ1-2 and V is TRBV27; 7 bases are shared with TRBD1. The CDR3 has 16 residues. V gave up 5 bases and J gave up 7 bases; unmatched junction bases: 16. Germline values: CDR1 MNHEY, CDR2 SMNVEV (reference sequence). The CDR3 DNA is TGTGCCAGCAGTCGCGCCCCTGGACAGGCCCCCCGTGGCTACACCTTC. Protein: CASSRAPGQAPRGYTF.

The count of this clone is one. The chain combines TRBV6-5 with TRBJ1-2, with D maybe TRBD1 (6 bases). CDR1 is MNHEY and CDR2 is SVGAGI in the germline V gene. V lost 10 bases to trimming and J lost 7 bases, with 16 bases between them. The CDR3 runs to 12 residues. The CDR3 loop is CATNRASGGYTF. The CDR3 coding sequence is TGTGCCACCAACAGGGCTTCCGGTGGCTACACCTTC.

This rearrangement joins TRBV6-6 to TRBJ1-6; 7 bases agree with TRBD1. In germline, CDR1 is MNHNY, CDR2 SVGAGI (reference sequence). V dropped 5 bases and J dropped 7; count of bases not matched to a gene: 8. This CDR3 region has 15 residues. CDR3 in DNA: TGTGCCAGCAGTCCGACAGGGCTCGGGAATTCACCCCTCCACTTT. Residues: CASSPTGLGNSPLHF.

J is TRBJ2-3 and V is TRBV19; 10 bases map to TRBD2. The J segment lost 2 bases and the V segment lost 5 bases, leaving 7 bases of the junction unmatched. There are 16 residues in the CDR3. The V gene's germline CDR1 is LNHDA and CDR2 SQIVND (reference sequence). The CDR3 nucleotides are TGTGCCAGTAGTGAAGGACTAGCGGAGTTCACAGATACGCAGTATTTT. Protein product: CASSEGLAEFTDTQYF.

The V and J genes are TRBV2 and TRBJ1-5, with unresolved D. V lost 6 bases and J lost 6, with 15 bases in between. The CDR3 is 14 amino acids. Germline CDR1 reads SNHLY; CDR2 reads FYNNEI. The CDR3 spells CASRERSGSQPQHF. In DNA, the CDR3 is TGTGCCAGCAGGGAACGGAGCGGGAGTCAGCCCCAGCATTTT.

This CDR3 is CASSIPSVETQYF. As DNA, the CDR3 is TGTGCCAGCAGTATACCTAGCGTTGAGACCCAGTACTTC. The chain employs TRBV6-5 and TRBJ2-5; D possibly corresponds to TRBD2 (6 bases). The CDR3 runs to 13 residues. Trimming removed 5 bases from V and 5 bases from J, with 12 bases in between. Germline CDR1 is MNHEY and CDR2 is SVGAGI.

CDR3 DNA: TGTGCCAGCAGCCAGACTAGCGCGAGCACAGATACGCAGTATTTT. It translates to CASSQTSASTDTQYF. The gene calls are TRBV6-5 and TRBJ2-3; 8 positions agree with TRBD2. The CDR3 runs 15 residues. The germline CDR1 and CDR2 sequences are MNHEY and SVGAGI. J gave up 0 bases and V 6 bases, and 5 bases lay outside the gene matches.